This T cell receptor (beta chain) originates from a study of blood T cell repertoires in COVID-19. Study summary: The samples span acute and convalescent COVID-19 from the United States, Italy and Spain. PBMCs, B-cell-depleted T cells, or T cells provided the cDNA or gDNA that made up the material.

Measured with immunoSEQ multiplex PCR; TCRdb has only the in-frame clones, and not every one. The repertoire includes approximately 120,000 clones, around 78% of them detected once, and roughly 18% sits in the top ten. Germline values: CDR1 MNHEY, CDR2 SVGEGT. Unmatched junction bases numbered 6, after V lost 4 bases and J lost 4 bases. The CDR3 is 16 residues long. Sample: peripheral blood. The rearrangement uses TRBV6-2 or TRBV6-3 and TRBJ2-2; TRBD1 matches 10 bases. The sequence was collected from a woman between 55 and 75 years old with acute or convalescent COVID-19. CDR3 sequence: CASSFYGTGVTGELFF. As DNA, the CDR3 is TGTGCCAGCAGTTTTTACGGGACAGGGGTCACCGGGGAGCTGTTTTTT.